This T cell receptor (beta chain) was retrieved from a study of blood T cell repertoires in COVID-19. Study-level information: Some COVID-19 samples were acute and others convalescent; all came from the United States, Italy and Spain. In each case, the material was cDNA or gDNA derived from T cells, B-cell-depleted T cells, or PBMCs.

The V segment lost 1 base and the J segment 2 bases; nucleotides outside the gene matches: 5. Looked up from germline, CDR1 is SGHAT and CDR2 is FQNNGV. The CDR3 spans 16 residues. Assay used: immunoSEQ multiplex PCR; TCRdb lists only in-frame clones, some missing. Of 250,000 to 300,000 clones in the sample, around 92% were seen once. Sequenced: peripheral blood. This sequence was found in a woman under 40 with COVID-19, enrolled during active disease. The rearrangement links TRBV11-2 to TRBJ2-1, with 7 bases that match TRBD2. The CDR3 is CASSLAGAGAYNEQFF. CDR3 coding DNA: TGTGCCAGCAGCTTAGCAGGTGCGGGGGCCTACAATGAGCAGTTCTTC.